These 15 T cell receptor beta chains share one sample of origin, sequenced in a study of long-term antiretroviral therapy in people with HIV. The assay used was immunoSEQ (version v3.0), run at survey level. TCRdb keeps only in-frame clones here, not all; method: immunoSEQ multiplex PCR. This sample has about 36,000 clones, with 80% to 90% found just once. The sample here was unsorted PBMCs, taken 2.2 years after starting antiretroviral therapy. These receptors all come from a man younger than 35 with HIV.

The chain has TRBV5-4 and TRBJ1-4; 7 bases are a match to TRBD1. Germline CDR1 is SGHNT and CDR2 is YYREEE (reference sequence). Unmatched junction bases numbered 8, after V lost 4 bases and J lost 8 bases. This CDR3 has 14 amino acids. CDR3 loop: CASSHRDSREKLFF. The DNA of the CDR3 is TGTGCCAGCAGCCACCGGGACAGCCGGGAAAAACTGTTTTTT.

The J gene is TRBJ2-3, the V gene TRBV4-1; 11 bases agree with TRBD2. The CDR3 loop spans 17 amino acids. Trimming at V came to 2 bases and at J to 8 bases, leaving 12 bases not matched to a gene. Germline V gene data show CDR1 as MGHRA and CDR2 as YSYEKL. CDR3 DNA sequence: TGCGCCAGCAGCCAAAGTAGGATACTAGCGGGAGTCGGTACGCAGTATTTT. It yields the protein CASSQSRILAGVGTQYF.

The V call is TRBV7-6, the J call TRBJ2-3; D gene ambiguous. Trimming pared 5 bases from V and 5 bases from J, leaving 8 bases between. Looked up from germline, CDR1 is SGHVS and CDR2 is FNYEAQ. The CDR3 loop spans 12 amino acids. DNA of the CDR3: TGTGCCAGCAGCCCGACGGGAGATACGCAGTATTTT. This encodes CASSPTGDTQYF.

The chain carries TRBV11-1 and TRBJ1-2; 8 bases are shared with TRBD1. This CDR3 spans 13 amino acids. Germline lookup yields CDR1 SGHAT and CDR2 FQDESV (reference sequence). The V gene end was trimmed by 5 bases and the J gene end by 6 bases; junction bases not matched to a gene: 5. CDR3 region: CASSRTGLDGYTF. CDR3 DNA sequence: TGTGCCAGCAGCCGGACAGGGTTGGATGGCTACACCTTC.

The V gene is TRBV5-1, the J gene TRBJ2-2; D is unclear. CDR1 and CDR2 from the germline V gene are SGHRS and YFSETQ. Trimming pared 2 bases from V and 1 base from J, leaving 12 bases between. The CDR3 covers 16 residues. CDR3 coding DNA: TGCGCCAGCAGCTTTAACGCACTGGAGAACACCGGGGAGCTGTTTTTT. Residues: CASSFNALENTGELFF.

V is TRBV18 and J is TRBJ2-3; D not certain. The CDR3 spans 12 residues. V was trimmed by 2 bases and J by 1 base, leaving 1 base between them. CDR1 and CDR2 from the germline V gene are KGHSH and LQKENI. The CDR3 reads CASSPGTDTQYF. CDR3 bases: TGTGCCAGCTCACCAGGCACAGATACGCAGTATTTT.

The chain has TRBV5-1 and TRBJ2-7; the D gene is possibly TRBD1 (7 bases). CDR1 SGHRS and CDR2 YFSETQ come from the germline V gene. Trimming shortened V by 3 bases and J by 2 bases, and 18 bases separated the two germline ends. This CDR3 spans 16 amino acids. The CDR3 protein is CASSSAIQGGPYEQYF. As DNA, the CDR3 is TGCGCCAGCAGCTCGGCGATCCAGGGGGGACCCTACGAGCAGTACTTC. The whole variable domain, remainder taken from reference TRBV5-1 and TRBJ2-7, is KAGVTQTPRYLIKTRGQQVTLSCSPISGHRSVSWYQQTPGQGLQFLFEYFSETQRNKGNFPGRFSGRQFSNSRSEMNVSTLELGDSALYLCASSSAIQGGPYEQYFGPGTRLTVT.

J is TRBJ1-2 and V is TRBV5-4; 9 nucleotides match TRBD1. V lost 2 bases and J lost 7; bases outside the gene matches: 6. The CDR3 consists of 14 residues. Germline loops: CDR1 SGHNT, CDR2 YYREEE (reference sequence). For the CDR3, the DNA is TGTGCCAGCAGCTTCGGACAGGGGAGGTTTGGCTACACCTTC. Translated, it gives CASSFGQGRFGYTF.

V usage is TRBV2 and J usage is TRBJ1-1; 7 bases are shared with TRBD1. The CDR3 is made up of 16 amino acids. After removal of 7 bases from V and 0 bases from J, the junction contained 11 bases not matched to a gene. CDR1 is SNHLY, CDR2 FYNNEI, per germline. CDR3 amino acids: CASTLYRGQVNTEAFF. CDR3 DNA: TGTGCCAGCACCCTTTACCGAGGACAGGTGAACACTGAAGCTTTCTTT.

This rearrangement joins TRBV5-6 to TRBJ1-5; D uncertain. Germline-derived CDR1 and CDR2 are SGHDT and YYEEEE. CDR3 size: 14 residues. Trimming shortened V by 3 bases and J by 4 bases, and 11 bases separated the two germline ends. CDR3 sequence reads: CASSYGQLNQPQHF. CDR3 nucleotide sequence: TGTGCCAGCAGCTACGGCCAACTAAATCAGCCCCAGCATTTT.

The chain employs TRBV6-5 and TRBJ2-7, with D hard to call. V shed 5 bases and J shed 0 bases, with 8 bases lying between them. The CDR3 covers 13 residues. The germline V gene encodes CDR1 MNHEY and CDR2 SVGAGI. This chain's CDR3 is CASSPPSSYEQYF. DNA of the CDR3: TGTGCCAGCAGTCCCCCTAGCTCCTACGAGCAGTACTTC.

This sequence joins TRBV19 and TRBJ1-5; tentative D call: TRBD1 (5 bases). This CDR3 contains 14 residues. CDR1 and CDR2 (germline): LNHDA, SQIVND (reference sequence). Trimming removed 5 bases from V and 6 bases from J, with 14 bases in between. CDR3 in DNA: TGTGCCAGTAGTGTATTGGGGACTAGTCAGCCCCAGCATTTT. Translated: CASSVLGTSQPQHF.

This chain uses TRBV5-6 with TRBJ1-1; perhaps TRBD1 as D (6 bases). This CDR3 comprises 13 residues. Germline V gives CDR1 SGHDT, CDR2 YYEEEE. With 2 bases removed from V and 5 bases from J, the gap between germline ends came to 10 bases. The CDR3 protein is CASSFGRGTEAFF. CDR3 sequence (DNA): TGTGCCAGCAGCTTCGGTAGGGGGACTGAAGCTTTCTTT.

CDR3 nucleotide sequence: TGCGCCAGCAGCTTGGGTGGGGTGGGGGGCCCTCAGTCCTACAATGAGCAGTTCTTC. Protein product: CASSLGGVGGPQSYNEQFF. The chain has TRBV5-1 and TRBJ2-1; tentatively, D is TRBD1 or TRBD2 (6 bases each). The V end was cut by 0 bases, the J end by 1 base, with 20 bases between. The CDR3 contains 19 residues. From germline, CDR1 is SGHRS and CDR2 YFSETQ. Full variable domain (missing parts from reference TRBV5-1 and TRBJ2-1): KAGVTQTPRYLIKTRGQQVTLSCSPISGHRSVSWYQQTPGQGLQFLFEYFSETQRNKGNFPGRFSGRQFSNSRSEMNVSTLELGDSALYLCASSLGGVGGPQSYNEQFFGPGTRLTVL.

The CDR3: CASSQDLLPGESYEQYF. The DNA of the CDR3 is TGCGCCAGCAGCCAAGATCTCCTGCCCGGGGAATCCTACGAGCAGTACTTC. This chain joins TRBV4-3 and TRBJ2-7; D might be TRBD2 (5 bases). V was pared by 0 bases and J by 1 base, with 16 bases between. Germline lookup yields CDR1 LGHNA and CDR2 YSLEER. The length of the CDR3 is 17 residues.